This T cell receptor beta chain derives from a study of T cell responses to AZD1222 COVID-19 vaccine. Whole-study findings and limits: The study identified only a handful of AZD1222 recipients as seropositive at baseline.

About this clone itself: Its antigen is undetermined.

CDR1 is SGHAT, CDR2 FQNNGV, per germline. This CDR3 spans 15 amino acids. V shed 3 bases and J shed 0 bases, with 8 bases lying between them. Only in-frame clones appear in the TCRdb table, and some are missing; sequencing was by immunoSEQ multiplex PCR. The sample holds fewer than 120,000 clones, over 85% seen once. The source material was peripheral blood, sampled 28 days after the second AZD1222 dose. The rearrangement joins TRBV11-2 to TRBJ2-2; D is possibly TRBD2 (6 bases). The source of this sequence is an adult who received the AZD1222 COVID-19 vaccine. The CDR3, as DNA: TGTGCCAGCAGCTTCCAGCGGGCGAACACCGGGGAGCTGTTTTTT. This codes for CASSFQRANTGELFF.